This TCR beta chain appears in the sequencing data of a study of T cells in localized non-small cell lung cancer. Study findings and constraints: It was uninvolved adjacent lung that showed the highest T cell clonality, exceeding tumor. Multi-region tumor sequencing was not done, so intratumor heterogeneity could not be excluded.

As regards this clone: Its antigen is still unknown.

The CDR3 loop spans 15 amino acids. Germline lookup yields CDR1 SGHRS and CDR2 YFSETQ. Unmatched junction bases numbered 6, after V lost 0 bases and J lost 9 bases. Here immunoSEQ multiplex PCR was the method, and the copy in TCRdb shows in-frame clones only, minus some. The sample consists of about 74,000 clones, about four fifths of them appearing once. The sequence was collected from a female donor aged 60 or older with stage I lung adenocarcinoma. This chain joins TRBV5-1 and TRBJ1-6; 7 bases line up with TRBD1. This sample comprised peripheral blood, obtained before any cancer treatment. CDR3 nucleotides: TGCGCCAGCAGCTTGGCGGGACAGTCTGGTTCACCCCTCCACTTT. Translating gives CASSLAGQSGSPLHF.